This TCR beta chain originates from a study of OX40 agonist ivuxolimab in advanced cancers. V lost 2 bases and J lost 5; bases outside the gene matches: 2. The CDR3 is made up of 15 amino acids. CDR1 is MNHEY, CDR2 SVGAGI, per germline. Patients were ruled out by autoimmune disease history or systemic immunosuppression. The table came from immunoSEQ multiplex PCR; TCRdb's copy has only in-frame clones and leaves some out. In the table there are 65,000 to 85,000 clones, around nine tenths of which are singletons. Regarding this clone: Its specificity is not known.

Regarding the study as a whole: Patients with a partial response at 0.1-3.0 mg/kg had among the lowest clonal expansion.

The genes are TRBV6-5 and TRBJ2-1; 11 bases match TRBD2. This clonotype was sampled from an adult with an advanced solid tumor such as melanoma, head and neck, liver or kidney cancer. The sequencing here drew on CD4+ or CD8+ T cells sorted from blood, taken in a trial of the OX40 agonist ivuxolimab. CDR3 nucleotide sequence: TGTGCCAGCAGTTACGGACTAGCGGGTAACAATGAGCAGTTCTTC. It yields the protein CASSYGLAGNNEQFF.